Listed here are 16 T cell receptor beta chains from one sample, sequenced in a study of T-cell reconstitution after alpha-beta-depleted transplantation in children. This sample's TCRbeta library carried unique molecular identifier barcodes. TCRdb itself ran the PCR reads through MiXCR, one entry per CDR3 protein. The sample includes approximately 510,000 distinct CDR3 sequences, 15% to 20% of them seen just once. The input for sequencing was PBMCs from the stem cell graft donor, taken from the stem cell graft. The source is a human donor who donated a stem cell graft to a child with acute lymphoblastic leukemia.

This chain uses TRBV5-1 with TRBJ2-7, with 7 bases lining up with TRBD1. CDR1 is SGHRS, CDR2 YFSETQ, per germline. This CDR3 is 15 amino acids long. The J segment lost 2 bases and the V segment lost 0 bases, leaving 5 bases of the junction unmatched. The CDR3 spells CASSLALTGTYEQYF. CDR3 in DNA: TGCGCCAGCAGCTTGGCTCTGACAGGGACCTACGAGCAGTACTTC.

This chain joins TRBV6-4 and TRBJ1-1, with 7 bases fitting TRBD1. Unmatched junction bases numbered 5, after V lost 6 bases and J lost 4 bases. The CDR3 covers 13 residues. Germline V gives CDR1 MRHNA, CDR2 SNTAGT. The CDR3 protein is CASSVRTGTEAFF. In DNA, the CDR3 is TGTGCCAGCAGCGTGCGGACAGGCACTGAAGCTTTCTTT.

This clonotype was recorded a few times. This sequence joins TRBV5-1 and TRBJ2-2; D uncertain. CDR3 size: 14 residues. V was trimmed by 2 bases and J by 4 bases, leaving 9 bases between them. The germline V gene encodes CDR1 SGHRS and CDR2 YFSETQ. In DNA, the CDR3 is TGCGCCAGCAGCTTTTTCAGTGGCACCGGGGAGCTGTTTTTT. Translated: CASSFFSGTGELFF.

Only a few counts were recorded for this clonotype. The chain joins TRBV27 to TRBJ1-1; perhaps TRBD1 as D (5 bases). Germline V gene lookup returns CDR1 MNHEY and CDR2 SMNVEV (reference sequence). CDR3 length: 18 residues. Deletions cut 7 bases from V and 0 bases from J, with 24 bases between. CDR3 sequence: CASTSSRAWGRLNTEAFF. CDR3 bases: TGTGCCAGCACGTCCTCTCGCGCGTGGGGACGGTTGAACACTGAAGCTTTCTTT.

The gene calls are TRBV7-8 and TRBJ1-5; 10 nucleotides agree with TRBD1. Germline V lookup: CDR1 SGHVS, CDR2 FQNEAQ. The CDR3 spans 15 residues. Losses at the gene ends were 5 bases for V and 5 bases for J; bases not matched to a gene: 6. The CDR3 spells CASSPGTGDHQPQHF. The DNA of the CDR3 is TGTGCCAGCAGCCCCGGGACAGGGGATCATCAGCCCCAGCATTTT.

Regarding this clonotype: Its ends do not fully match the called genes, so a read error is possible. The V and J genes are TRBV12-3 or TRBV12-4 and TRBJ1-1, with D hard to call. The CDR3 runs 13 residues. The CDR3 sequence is CASSVAENTDAFF. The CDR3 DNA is TGTGCCAGCAGTGTCGCAGAGAACACTGACGCTTTCTTT.

The CDR3: CASSYRGYTEAFF. The CDR3 DNA reads as TGTGCCAGCAGTTACAGGGGGTACACTGAAGCTTTCTTT. J is TRBJ1-1 and V is TRBV12-3 or TRBV12-4, with 8 nucleotides matching TRBD1. The CDR3 runs to 13 residues. V was pared by 4 bases and J by 3 bases, with 1 base of the junction left unmatched.

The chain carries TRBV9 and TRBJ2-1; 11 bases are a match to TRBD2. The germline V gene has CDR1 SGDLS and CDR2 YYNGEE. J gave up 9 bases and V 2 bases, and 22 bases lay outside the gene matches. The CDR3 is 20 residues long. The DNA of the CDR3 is TGTGCCAGCAGCGTGACATCGGGGACTAGCGGTCCATTAAGATCATTTGAGCAGTTCTTC. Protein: CASSVTSGTSGPLRSFEQFF.

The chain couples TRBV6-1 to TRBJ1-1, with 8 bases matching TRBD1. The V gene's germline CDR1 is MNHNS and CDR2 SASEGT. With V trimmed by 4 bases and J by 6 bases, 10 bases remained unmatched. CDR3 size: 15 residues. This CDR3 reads CASSVSGQEGAEAFF. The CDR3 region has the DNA TGTGCCAGCAGTGTCTCGGGACAGGAGGGAGCTGAAGCTTTCTTT.

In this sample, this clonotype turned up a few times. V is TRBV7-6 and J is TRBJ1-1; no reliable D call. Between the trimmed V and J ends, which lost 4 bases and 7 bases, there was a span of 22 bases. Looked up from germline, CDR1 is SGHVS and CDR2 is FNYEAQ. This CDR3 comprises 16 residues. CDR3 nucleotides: TGTGCCAGCAGCTCTGCAGGCGGGCCCGACCCTAATGAAGCTTTCTTT. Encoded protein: CASSSAGGPDPNEAFF.

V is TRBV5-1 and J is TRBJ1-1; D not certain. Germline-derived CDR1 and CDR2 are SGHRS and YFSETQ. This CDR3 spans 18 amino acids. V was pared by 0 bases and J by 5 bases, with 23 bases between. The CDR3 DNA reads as TGCGCCAGCAGCTTGGTTATTGTTGCCGCCCAAAGTGAAACTGAAGCTTTCTTT. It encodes CASSLVIVAAQSETEAFF.

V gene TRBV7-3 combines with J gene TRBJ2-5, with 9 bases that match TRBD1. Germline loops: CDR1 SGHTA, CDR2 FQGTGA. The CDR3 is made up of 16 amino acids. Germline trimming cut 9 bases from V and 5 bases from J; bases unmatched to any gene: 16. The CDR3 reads CASSGTGKGTVETQYF. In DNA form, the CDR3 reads TGTGCCAGTTCCGGGACAGGGAAGGGCACGGTGGAGACCCAGTACTTC.

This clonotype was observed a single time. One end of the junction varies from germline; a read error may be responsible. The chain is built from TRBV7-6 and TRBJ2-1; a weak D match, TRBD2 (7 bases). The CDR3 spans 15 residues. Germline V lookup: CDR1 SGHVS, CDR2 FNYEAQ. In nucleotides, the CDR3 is TGTGCCAGCAGTCGCAGCGGCCCTGGGGAGGGGGGGCGGGTCTTC. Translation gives CASSRSGPGEGGRVF.

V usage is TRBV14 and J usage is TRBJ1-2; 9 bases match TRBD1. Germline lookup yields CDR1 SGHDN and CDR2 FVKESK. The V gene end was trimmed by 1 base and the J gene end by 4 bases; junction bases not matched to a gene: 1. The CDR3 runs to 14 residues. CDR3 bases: TGTGCCAGCAGCCAAGCGGACAGGGGCTATGGCTACACCTTC. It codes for CASSQADRGYGYTF.

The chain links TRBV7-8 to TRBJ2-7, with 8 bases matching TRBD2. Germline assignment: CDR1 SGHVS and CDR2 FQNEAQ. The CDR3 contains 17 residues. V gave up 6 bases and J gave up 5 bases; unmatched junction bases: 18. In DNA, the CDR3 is TGTGCCAGCAGTCCAAGGAGGGACGGCGGGGGGCCCCACGAGCAGTACTTC. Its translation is CASSPRRDGGGPHEQYF.

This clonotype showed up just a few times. CDR3 sequence reads: CASSLASLAPDTQYF. Here the CDR3 DNA reads TGCGCCAGCAGCTTGGCTAGCCTAGCTCCAGATACGCAGTATTTT. This chain connects TRBV5-1 to TRBJ2-3; TRBD2 might be the D (5 bases). CDR3 length: 15 amino acids. V lost 0 bases to trimming and J lost 4 bases, with 12 bases between them. Germline loops: CDR1 SGHRS, CDR2 YFSETQ.